The TCR beta chain under discussion was sequenced for a study of radiotherapy plus CTLA-4 blockade in lung cancer. Study-level background: The study recorded objective responses in 15% to 20% of patients and disease control in 31%.

The CDR3 extends over 13 amino acids. Germline V lookup: CDR1 SGHRS, CDR2 YFSETQ. Trimming pared 4 bases from V and 1 base from J, leaving 8 bases between. Here immunoSEQ multiplex PCR was the method, and the copy in TCRdb shows in-frame clones only, minus some. This table holds 75,000 or so clones, roughly 80% found once. The starting material was peripheral blood, obtained from a patient treated with radiotherapy plus ipilimumab. The V call is TRBV5-1, the J call TRBJ1-1; no clear D gene. The sequence was collected from a human donor with non-small cell lung cancer who had a complete response to radiotherapy plus ipilimumab. The CDR3 coding sequence is TGCGCCAGCAGCCTCACAGCGAACACTGAAGCTTTCTTT. Its protein is CASSLTANTEAFF.